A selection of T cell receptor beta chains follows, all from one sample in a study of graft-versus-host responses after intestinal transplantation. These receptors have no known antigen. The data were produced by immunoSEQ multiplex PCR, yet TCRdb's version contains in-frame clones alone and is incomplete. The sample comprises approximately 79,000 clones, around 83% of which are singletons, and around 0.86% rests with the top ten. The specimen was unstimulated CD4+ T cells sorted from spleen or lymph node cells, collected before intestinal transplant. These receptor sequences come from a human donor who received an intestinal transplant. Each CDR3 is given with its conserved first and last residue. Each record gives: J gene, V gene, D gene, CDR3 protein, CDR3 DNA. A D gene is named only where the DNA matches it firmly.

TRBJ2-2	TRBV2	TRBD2	CASGRANTGELFF	TGTGCCAGCGGGAGGGCCAACACCGGGGAGCTGTTTTTT
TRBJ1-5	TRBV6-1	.	CASSAGIPSNQPQHF	TGTGCCAGCAGTGCCGGGATACCTAGCAATCAGCCCCAGCATTTT
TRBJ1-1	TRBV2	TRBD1	CASRKGAETEAFF	TGTGCCAGCAGGAAGGGGGCTGAAACTGAAGCTTTCTTT
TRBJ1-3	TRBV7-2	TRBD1	CASRTGALSGNTIYF	TGTGCCAGCCGGACAGGGGCGCTCTCTGGAAACACCATATATTTT
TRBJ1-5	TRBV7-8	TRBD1	CASSPGQGGQPQHF	TGTGCCAGCAGTCCAGGACAGGGGGGACAGCCCCAGCATTTT
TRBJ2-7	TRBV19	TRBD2	CASSNLAGRSYEQYF	TGTGCCAGTAGTAACCTAGCGGGGCGCTCCTACGAGCAGTACTTC
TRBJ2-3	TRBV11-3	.	CASSFTGTHTDTQYF	TGTGCCAGCAGCTTTACGGGGACTCACACAGATACGCAGTATTTT
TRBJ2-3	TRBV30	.	CAWSGTSTDTQYF	TGTGCCTGGAGTGGGACTAGCACAGATACGCAGTATTTT
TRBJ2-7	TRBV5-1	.	CASSLSLLAYEQYF	TGCGCCAGCAGCCTTAGCCTTCTTGCCTACGAGCAGTACTTC
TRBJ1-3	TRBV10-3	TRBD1	CATRSSGDSLGNTIYF	TGTGCCACTAGATCGAGTGGGGACAGCCTGGGAAACACCATATATTTT
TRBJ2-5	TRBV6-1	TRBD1	CASQGEETQYF	TGTGCCTCACAGGGGGAAGAGACCCAGTACTTC